This T cell receptor (beta chain) was sequenced for a study of shared clonotypes between healthy human individuals. Clones were sequenced by immunoSEQ multiplex PCR, and TCRdb holds only the in-frame ones, with some missing. The table has around 940,000 clones, more than 75% seen once; the top ten hold 1.5%. From germline, CDR1 is GTSNPN and CDR2 SVGIG (reference sequence). The CDR3 runs 11 residues. Trimming left V 0 bases short and J 10 bases short, with 4 bases between. This clonotype was sampled from a man aged 18 to 29 in good health. This chain links TRBV30 with TRBJ1-6; D gene ambiguous. Sequenced sample: memory CD4+ T cells sorted from blood. Indicated subset: CD45RA-negative fraction. This chain's CDR3 is CAWSVGSPLHF. The CDR3 DNA reads TGTGCCTGGAGTGTCGGCTCACCCCTCCACTTT.